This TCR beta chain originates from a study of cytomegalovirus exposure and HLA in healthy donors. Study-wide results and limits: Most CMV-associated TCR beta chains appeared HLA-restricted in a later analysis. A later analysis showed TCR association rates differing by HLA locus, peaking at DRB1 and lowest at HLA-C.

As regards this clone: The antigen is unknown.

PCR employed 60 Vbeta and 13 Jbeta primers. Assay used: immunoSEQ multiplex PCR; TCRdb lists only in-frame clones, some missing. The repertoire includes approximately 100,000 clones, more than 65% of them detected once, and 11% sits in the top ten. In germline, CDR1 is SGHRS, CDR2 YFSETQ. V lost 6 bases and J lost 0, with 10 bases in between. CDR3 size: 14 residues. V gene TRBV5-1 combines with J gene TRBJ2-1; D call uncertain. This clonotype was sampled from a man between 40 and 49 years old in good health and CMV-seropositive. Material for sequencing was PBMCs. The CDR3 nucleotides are TGCGCCAGCATGAAAGCGAGCTCCTACAATGAGCAGTTCTTC. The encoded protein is CASMKASSYNEQFF.